A few counts support the clone carrying this T cell receptor (beta chain). Its antigen remains unknown. The TCR beta libraries were generated through quantitative 5'-RACE incorporating molecular barcodes. Each CDR3 protein is one row after TCRdb ran MiXCR on the 5' RACE reads. Of roughly 190,000 distinct CDR3 sequences detected, roughly 13% appear once; the ten largest clones hold 15% to 20%. The data stem from a study of CD8 T cells in ankylosing spondylitis. General study results and limits: In synovial fluid and blood from reactive arthritis, some motif variants were previously reported.

The CDR3 has 15 amino acids. CDR1 MNHEY and CDR2 SMNVEV come from the germline V gene (reference sequence). V lost 3 bases to trimming and J lost 2 bases, with 14 bases between them. Sequences were obtained from blood, either unsorted or a sorted T cell fraction (not recorded which). The rearrangement joins TRBV27 to TRBJ2-7; D might be TRBD2 (6 bases). The origin of this receptor is a male donor with ankylosing spondylitis or in good health (not recorded which). The CDR3 protein is CASSFGGRIPYEQYF. CDR3 coding DNA: TGTGCCAGCAGTTTTGGAGGGAGAATCCCCTACGAGCAGTACTTC.